Each of the 7 T cell receptor beta chains below was sequenced from the same sample in a study of blood T cell repertoires in COVID-19. TCRdb's copy holds only in-frame clones and misses some; the assay was immunoSEQ multiplex PCR. The repertoire holds 310,000 or so clones, with around 88% as singletons. The sample comprised peripheral blood. The receptors originated from a woman between 45 and 60 years old with acute or convalescent COVID-19.

This clone was seen a single time. The V gene is TRBV21-1, the J gene TRBJ1-3; TRBD1 is the table's D call and was not checked against the DNA. TRBV21-1 represents a pseudogene. This CDR3 has 15 residues. CDR3 sequence (DNA): TGTGCCAGCAGCAAAGTTAGGGGCTCTGGAAACACCATATATTTT. Its protein is CASSKVRGSGNTIYF.

This chain links TRBV2 with TRBJ1-4; 10 bases agree with TRBD1. This CDR3 spans 14 amino acids. J was trimmed by 8 bases and V by 8 bases; bases with no gene match: 8. Germline V gene sequence: CDR1 SNHLY, CDR2 FYNNEI. DNA for the CDR3: TGTGCCAGCCGAGCCGGGACAGGGGAAGAAAAACTGTTTTTT. Its translation: CASRAGTGEEKLFF.

In this sample, this clone turned up a few times. This rearrangement joins TRBV30 to TRBJ1-2; TRBD1 matches 10 bases. The CDR3 contains 15 residues. Germline CDR1 is GTSNPN and CDR2 is SVGIG (reference sequence). The trim removed 8 bases at V and 6 bases at J, leaving 15 bases unmatched. The CDR3 DNA reads as TGTGCCGGGACCCAGACAGGGGGCGGTTGGGATGGCTACACCTTC. Translating it yields CAGTQTGGGWDGYTF.

This chain connects TRBV5-1 to TRBJ2-1; D is unclear. The CDR3 is 15 amino acids. Germline V gene sequence: CDR1 SGHRS, CDR2 YFSETQ. V was shortened by 3 bases and J by 0 bases, with 10 bases between the two germline ends. The CDR3 reads CASSSFSSSYNEQFF. As DNA, the CDR3 is TGCGCCAGCAGCTCCTTCTCCAGCTCCTACAATGAGCAGTTCTTC.

This clone was picked up a small number of times. The chain has TRBV7-9 and TRBJ2-2, with TRBD1 as a possible D gene (5 bases). The CDR3 covers 17 residues. Germline CDR1 reads SEHNR; CDR2 reads FQNEAQ (reference sequence). V was cut by 1 base and J by 2 bases, with 14 bases left in between. The CDR3 spells CASSLVRGSLNTGELFF. The CDR3 nucleotides read TGTGCCAGCAGCTTAGTAAGGGGTAGCCTAAACACCGGGGAGCTGTTTTTT.

The chain joins TRBV10-3 to TRBJ1-3; D is unclear. This CDR3 contains 17 residues. CDR1 and CDR2 (germline): ENHRY, SYGVKD. With 0 bases removed from V and 4 bases from J, the gap between germline ends came to 16 bases. The CDR3 bases are TGTGCCATCAGTGAGTCGAACAGCCTGATAAAAGGAAACACCATATATTTT. Amino acid sequence: CAISESNSLIKGNTIYF.

This sequence joins TRBV5-6 and TRBJ1-2; D not certain. V was shortened by 4 bases and J by 8 bases, with 18 bases between the two germline ends. Germline V gene data show CDR1 as SGHDT and CDR2 as YYEEEE. The CDR3 extends over 14 amino acids. Here the CDR3 reads CASSLPTGSVGYTF. The CDR3 coding sequence is TGTGCCAGCAGCCTCCCCACTGGCAGCGTGGGCTACACCTTC.